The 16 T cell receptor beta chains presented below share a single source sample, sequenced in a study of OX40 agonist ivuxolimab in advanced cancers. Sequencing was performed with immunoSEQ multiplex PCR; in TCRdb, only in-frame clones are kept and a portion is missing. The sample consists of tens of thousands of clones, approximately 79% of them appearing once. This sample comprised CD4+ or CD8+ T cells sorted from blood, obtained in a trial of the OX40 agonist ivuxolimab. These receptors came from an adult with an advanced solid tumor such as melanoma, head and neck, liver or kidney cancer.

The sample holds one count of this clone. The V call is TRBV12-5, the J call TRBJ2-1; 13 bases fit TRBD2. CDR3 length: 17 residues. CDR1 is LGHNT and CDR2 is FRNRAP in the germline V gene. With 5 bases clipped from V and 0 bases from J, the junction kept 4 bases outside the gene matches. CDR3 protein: CASGLTSGGGSYNEQFF. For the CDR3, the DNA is TGTGCTAGTGGTCTCACTAGCGGGGGGGGCTCCTACAATGAGCAGTTCTTC.

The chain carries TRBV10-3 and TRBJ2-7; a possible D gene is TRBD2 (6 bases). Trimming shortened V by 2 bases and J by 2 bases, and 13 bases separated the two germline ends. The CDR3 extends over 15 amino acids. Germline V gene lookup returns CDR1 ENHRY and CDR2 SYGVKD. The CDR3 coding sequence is TGTGCCATCAGTGAGGAGGCAGGGAGGACCTACGAGCAGTACTTC. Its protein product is CAISEEAGRTYEQYF.

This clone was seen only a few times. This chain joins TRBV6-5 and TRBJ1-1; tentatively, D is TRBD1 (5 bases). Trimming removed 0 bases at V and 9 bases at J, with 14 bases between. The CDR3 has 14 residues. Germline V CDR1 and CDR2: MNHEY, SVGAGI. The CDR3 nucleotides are TGTGCCAGCAGTTACTCAGGGGAGGTTAAAAAAGCTTTCTTT. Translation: CASSYSGEVKKAFF.

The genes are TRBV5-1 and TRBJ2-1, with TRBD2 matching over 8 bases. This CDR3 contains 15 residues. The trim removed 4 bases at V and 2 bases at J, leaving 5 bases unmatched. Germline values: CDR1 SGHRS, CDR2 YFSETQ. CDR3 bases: TGCGCCAGCAGCCCGGGGGGGGACCCCTACAATGAGCAGTTCTTC. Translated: CASSPGGDPYNEQFF. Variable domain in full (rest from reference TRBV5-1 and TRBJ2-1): KAGVTQTPRYLIKTRGQQVTLSCSPISGHRSVSWYQQTPGQGLQFLFEYFSETQRNKGNFPGRFSGRQFSNSRSEMNVSTLELGDSALYLCASSPGGDPYNEQFFGPGTRLTVL.

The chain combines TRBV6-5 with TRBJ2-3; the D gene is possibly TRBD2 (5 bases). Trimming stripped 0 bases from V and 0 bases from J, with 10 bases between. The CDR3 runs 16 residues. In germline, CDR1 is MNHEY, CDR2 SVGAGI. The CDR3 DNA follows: TGTGCCAGCAGTTACTCGAACAGAGGGAGCACAGATACGCAGTATTTT. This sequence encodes CASSYSNRGSTDTQYF.

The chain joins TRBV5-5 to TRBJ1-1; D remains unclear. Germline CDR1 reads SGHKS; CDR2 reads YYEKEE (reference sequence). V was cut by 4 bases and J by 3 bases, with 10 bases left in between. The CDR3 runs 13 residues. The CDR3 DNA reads TGTGCCAGCAGCCAGGCGGCGTACACTGAAGCTTTCTTT. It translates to CASSQAAYTEAFF.

The CDR3, as DNA: TGTGCCAGCAGCCTCGGGGGGGGAGAACAAGAGACCCAGTACTTC. It encodes CASSLGGGEQETQYF. V usage is TRBV28 and J usage is TRBJ2-5, with 8 bases fitting TRBD2. The CDR3 sequence is 15 residues long. The junction had 8 bases not matched to a gene; V was cut back by 6 bases and J by 2 bases. Germline V gives CDR1 MDHEN, CDR2 SYDVKM.

CDR3 sequence: CASLGQGRNSPLHF. The DNA of the CDR3 is TGTGCCAGCTTAGGACAGGGGAGGAATTCACCCCTCCACTTT. The gene calls are TRBV2 and TRBJ1-6, with 9 bases matching TRBD1. The V and J ends lost 8 bases and 7 bases, in that order; junction bases with no gene match: 6. Germline CDR1 SNHLY, CDR2 FYNNEI. This CDR3 region has 14 residues. Together with reference TRBV2 and TRBJ1-6, the CDR3 gives the full variable domain: EPEVTQTPSHQVTQMGQEVILRCVPISNHLYFYWYRQILGQKVEFLVSFYNNEISEKSEIFDDQFSVERPDGSNFTLKIRSTKLEDSAMYFCASLGQGRNSPLHFGNGTRLTVT.

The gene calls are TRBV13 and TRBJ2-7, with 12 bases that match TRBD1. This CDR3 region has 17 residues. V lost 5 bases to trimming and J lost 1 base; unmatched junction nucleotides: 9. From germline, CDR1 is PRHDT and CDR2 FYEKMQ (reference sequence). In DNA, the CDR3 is TGTGCCAGCAGCGCTGCGCCGGGACAGGGGGCTTCCTACGAGCAGTACTTC. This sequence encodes CASSAAPGQGASYEQYF.

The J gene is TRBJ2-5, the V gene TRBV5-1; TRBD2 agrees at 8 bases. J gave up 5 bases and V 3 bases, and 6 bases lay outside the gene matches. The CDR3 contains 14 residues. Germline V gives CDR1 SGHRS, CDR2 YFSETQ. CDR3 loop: CASSSPRGGETQYF. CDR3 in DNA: TGCGCCAGCAGCTCACCCCGGGGGGGGGAGACCCAGTACTTC.

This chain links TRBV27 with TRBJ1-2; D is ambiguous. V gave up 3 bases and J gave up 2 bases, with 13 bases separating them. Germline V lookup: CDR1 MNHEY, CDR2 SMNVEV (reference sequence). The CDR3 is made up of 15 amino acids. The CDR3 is CASSLSRRFNYGYTF. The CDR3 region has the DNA TGTGCCAGCAGTTTGAGTCGACGGTTCAACTATGGCTACACCTTC.

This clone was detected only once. DNA of the CDR3: TGCGCCAGCAGCCAGCCGGACAGGGATGAAAAACTGTTTTTT. This translates into CASSQPDRDEKLFF. V is TRBV5-1 and J is TRBJ1-4, with TRBD1 identical over 8 bases. V dropped 4 bases and J dropped 6; count of bases not matched to a gene: 5. Germline CDR1 and CDR2: SGHRS and YFSETQ. This CDR3 comprises 14 residues.

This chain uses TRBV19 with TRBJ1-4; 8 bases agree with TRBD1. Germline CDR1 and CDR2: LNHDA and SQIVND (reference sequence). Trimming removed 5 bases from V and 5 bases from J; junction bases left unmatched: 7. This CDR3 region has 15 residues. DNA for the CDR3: TGTGCCAGTAGTCCCACAGGGGGGATAAATGAAAAACTGTTTTTT. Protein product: CASSPTGGINEKLFF.

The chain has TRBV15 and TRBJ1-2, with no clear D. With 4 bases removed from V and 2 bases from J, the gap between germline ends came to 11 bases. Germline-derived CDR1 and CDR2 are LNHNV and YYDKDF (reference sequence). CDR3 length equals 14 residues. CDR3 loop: CATSNRGPNYGYTF. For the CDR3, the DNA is TGTGCCACCAGCAACCGAGGGCCCAACTATGGCTACACCTTC. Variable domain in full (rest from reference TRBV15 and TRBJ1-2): DAMVIQNPRYQVTQFGKPVTLSCSQTLNHNVMYWYQQKSSQAPKLLFHYYDKDFNNEADTPDNFQSRRPNTSFCFLDIRSPGLGDTAMYLCATSNRGPNYGYTFGSGTRLTVV.

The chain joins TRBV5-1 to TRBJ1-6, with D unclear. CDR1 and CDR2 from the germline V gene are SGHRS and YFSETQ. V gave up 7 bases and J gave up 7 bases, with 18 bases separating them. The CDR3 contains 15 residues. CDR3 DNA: TGCGCCAGCTCCTACGCGGAACAGAACAATTCACCCCTCCACTTT. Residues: CASSYAEQNNSPLHF.

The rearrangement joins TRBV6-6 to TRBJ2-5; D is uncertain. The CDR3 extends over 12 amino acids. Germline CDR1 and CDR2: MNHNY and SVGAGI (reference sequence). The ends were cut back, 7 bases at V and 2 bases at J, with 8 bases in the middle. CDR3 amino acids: CASTTPQETQYF. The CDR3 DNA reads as TGTGCCAGCACTACCCCACAAGAGACCCAGTACTTC.